This TCR beta chain was profiled in a study of shared clonotypes between healthy human individuals. Overall study findings and caveats: Estimated clonotype richness was generally higher in naive than memory subsets. Clonotype sharing across a few donors was observed for around 5.1% of naive CD4 clonotypes. Among non-shared clonotypes, generation probabilities were lower than among those shared by all four donors.

All donors were healthy HIV-negative adults lacking recent acute infections or vaccinations. In germline, CDR1 is PRHDT, CDR2 FYEKMQ (reference sequence). The CDR3 extends over 16 amino acids. Trimming at V came to 5 bases and at J to 4 bases, leaving 9 bases not matched to a gene. Sequencing was performed with immunoSEQ multiplex PCR; in TCRdb, only in-frame clones are kept and a portion is missing. This table holds over a million clones, 95% to 97% found once. Regarding this clone: Its antigen is not identified.

Sequencing used naive CD4+ T cells sorted from blood. Subset defined: CD45RA+ positively selected. This sequence joins TRBV13 and TRBJ2-3, with 10 bases aligning to TRBD2. This sequence originates from a man aged 25 to 40 in good health. Here the CDR3 DNA reads TGTGCCAGCAGCGTCCGCGGGACTAGCGATTCAGATACGCAGTATTTT. It is translated as CASSVRGTSDSDTQYF.